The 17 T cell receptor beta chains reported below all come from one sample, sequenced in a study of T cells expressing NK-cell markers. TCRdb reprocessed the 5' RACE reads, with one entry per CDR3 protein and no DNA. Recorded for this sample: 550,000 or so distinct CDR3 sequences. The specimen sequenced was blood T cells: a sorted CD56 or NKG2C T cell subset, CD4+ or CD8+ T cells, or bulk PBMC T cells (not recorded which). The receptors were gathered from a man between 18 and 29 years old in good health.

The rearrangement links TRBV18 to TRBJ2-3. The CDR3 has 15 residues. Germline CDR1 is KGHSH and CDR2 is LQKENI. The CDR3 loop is CASSPIRLDTDTQYF.

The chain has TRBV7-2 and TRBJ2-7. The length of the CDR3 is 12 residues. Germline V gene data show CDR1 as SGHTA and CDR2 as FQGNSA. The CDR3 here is CASSGIAYEQYF.

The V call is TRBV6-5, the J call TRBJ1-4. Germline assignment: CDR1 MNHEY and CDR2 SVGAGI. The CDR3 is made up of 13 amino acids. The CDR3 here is CASSYSADEKLFF.

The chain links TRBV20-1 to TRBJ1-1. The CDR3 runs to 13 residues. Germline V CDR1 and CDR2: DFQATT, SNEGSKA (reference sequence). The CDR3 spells CSARGLLGAEAFF.

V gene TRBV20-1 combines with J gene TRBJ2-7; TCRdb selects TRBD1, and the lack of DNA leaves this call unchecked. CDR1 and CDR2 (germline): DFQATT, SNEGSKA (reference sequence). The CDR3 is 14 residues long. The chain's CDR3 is CSAILPLSTYEQYF.

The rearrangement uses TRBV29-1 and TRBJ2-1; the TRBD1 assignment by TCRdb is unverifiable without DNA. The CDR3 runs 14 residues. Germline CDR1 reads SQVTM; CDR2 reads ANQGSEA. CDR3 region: CSVERERGWNEQFF.

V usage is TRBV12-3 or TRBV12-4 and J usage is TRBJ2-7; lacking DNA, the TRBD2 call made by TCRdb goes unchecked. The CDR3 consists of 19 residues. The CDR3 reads CASRPLGASGSGSSYEQYF.

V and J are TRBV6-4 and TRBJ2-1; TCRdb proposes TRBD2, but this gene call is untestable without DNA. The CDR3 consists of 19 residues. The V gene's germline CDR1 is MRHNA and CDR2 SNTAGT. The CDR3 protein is CASRQLPSGPIVGIYEQFF.

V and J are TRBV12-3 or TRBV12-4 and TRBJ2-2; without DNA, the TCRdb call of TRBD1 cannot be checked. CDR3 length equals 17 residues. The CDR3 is CASRYTGQGGSTGELFF.

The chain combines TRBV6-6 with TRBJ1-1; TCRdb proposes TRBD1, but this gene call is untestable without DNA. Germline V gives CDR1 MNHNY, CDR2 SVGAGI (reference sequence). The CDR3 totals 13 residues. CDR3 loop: CATTGSMNTEAFF.

The CDR3 here is CASSVDGVGSRLGPLHF. The chain combines TRBV9 with TRBJ1-6; TCRdb's D call, TRBD1, is unchecked because there is no DNA. Germline CDR1 is SGDLS and CDR2 is YYNGEE. The CDR3 is 17 residues long.

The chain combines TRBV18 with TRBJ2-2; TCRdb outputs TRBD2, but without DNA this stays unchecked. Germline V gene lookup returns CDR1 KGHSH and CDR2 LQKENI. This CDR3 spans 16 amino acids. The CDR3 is CASSPNLAGNTGELFF. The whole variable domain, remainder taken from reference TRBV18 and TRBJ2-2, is NAGVMQNPRHLVRRRGQEARLRCSPMKGHSHVYWYRQLPEEGLKFMVYLQKENIIDESGMPKERFSAEFPKEGPSILRIQQVVRGDSAAYFCASSPNLAGNTGELFFGEGSRLTVL.

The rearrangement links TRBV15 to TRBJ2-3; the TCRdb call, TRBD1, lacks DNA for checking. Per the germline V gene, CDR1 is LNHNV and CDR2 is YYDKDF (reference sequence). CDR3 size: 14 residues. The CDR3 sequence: CATSRGTGTDTQYF.

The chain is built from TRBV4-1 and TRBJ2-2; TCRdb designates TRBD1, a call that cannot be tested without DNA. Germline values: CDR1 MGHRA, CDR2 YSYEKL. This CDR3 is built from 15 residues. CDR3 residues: CASSPDRAVSGELFF.

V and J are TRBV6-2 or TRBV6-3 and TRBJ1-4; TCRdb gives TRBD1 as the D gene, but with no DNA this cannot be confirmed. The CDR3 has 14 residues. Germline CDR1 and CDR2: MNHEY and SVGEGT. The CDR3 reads CASSETGGAEKLFF.

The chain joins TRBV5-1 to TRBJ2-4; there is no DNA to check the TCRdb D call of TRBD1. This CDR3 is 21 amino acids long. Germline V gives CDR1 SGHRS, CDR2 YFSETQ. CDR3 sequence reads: CASSRTPGRKGIPGDKNIQYF.

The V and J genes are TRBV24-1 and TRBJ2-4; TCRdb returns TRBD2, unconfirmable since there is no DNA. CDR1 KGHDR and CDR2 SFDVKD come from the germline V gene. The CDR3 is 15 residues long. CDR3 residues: CATSEKREGKNIQYF.